This T cell receptor beta chain was observed in a study of Ad26.COV2.S vaccination and SARS-CoV-2 variants (dated by TCRdb to the early 2020s). Concerning the study at large: Donors in the vaccine arm were drawn from COV1001, a phase I-IIa trial of Ad26.COV2.S in healthy adults that was multicentre, randomized, double-blind and placebo-controlled. Dosing of Ad26.COV2.S was intramuscular, at either 5x10^10 or 1x10^11 viral particles, delivered as one shot or as two shots spaced 56 days apart. The specificity and breadth of SARS-CoV-2-reactive T cell receptors after Ad26.COV2.S vaccination were assessed by TCRbeta repertoire sequencing. The TCR-sequenced set comprised about 32 samples: about 19 Ad26.COV2.S vaccine recipients, 5 placebo recipients and 8 SARS-CoV-2 convalescent individuals. Trial participants were randomized into five groups of five: low-dose or high-dose Ad26.COV2.S given once or twice, or placebo on both occasions. Investigators did not know the trial group allocation while performing experiments and assessing outcomes.

The sample's treatment or condition label is to be understood as: approximately 18 received Ad26.COV2.S at low or high dose, single or two shots; several received placebo; per-sample allocation not given. For vaccine and placebo recipients, repertoires were sequenced using samples collected on day 63 after the first injection. Cohort 1b enrolled around 23 adults aged 18-55 years at a single site in Boston, USA, between 29 July and 7 August 2020. As a vaccine, Ad26.COV2.S was a replication-incompetent adenovirus type 26 vector that expressed a prefusion-stabilized SARS-CoV-2 spike protein derived from the original Wuhan strain. TCRbeta CDR3 regions were sequenced with the immunoSEQ Assay. After extraction, genomic DNA underwent amplification by bias-controlled multiplex PCR, followed by high-throughput sequencing. The original pipeline was this. Collapsing and filtering of sequences were performed to quantify the absolute abundance of each unique TCRbeta CDR3 region. Usable DNA was measured by amplifying reference genes present in all nucleated cells, and TCRbeta template counts were normalized to that usable DNA to estimate T cell fraction. Repertoire TCRs were annotated as SARS-CoV-2-specific when V gene, CDR3 amino acid sequence and J gene were exactly matched to a known reactive TCR set. The reference SARS-CoV-2 TCR set was obtained from MIRA and was filtered for enrichment in COVID-19-positive ImmuneCODE repertoires, whereby public or cross-reactive TCRs were removed. Using the MIRA antigens, annotated TCRs were further analysed by specific ORF or by position within an ORF. Breadth was defined as annotated unique rearrangements over total unique productive rearrangements; depth was the summed frequency of those rearrangements. TCR breadth was compared between groups using two-sided Wilcoxon rank-sum tests. Held by TCRdb, this immuneACCESS table contains in-frame sequences only and omits some clones. Under half of the omission traces to an unresolved V gene where checked; the cause of the rest is unknown. The D gene and trimming were derived from the DNA, and the V and J assignments and clone size from that table. The sample table lists roughly 450,000 clones, 80% to 95% of them with a count of one. The top ten hold more than 9% of the sample.

CDR1 is given as LGHNA and CDR2 as YSLEER, both from the germline V gene. The CDR3 goes from the cysteine to the phenylalanine over 17 residues. CDR3 DNA only is kept here, 51 bases in frame from base 1. V lost 1 base and J lost 4 bases, and the count of bases not matched to a germline gene is 8. In this sample, this clone turned up once. The antigen this receptor binds is unknown. Base qualities are not provided; no much larger clone lies one nucleotide away. Findings and caveats that apply to the study as a whole: Comparable non-spike TCR breadth was observed between vaccine and placebo recipients, consistent with only spike being contained in the vaccine. After vaccination, substantial breadth of spike-specific CD8+ and CD4+ T cell responses was reported. According to the authors, total T cell responses may have been underestimated by the TCR breadth and depth analyses. Compared with placebo recipients, Ad26.COV2.S recipients showed higher spike-specific TCR breadth (P = 0.0014). The study was not powered for comparison of responses between vaccine doses or regimens.

The sequence came from a person between 18 and 65 years old who received the Ad26.COV2.S COVID-19 vaccine or a placebo. The sequence links TRBV4-3 to TRBJ2-2; the junction holds 8 bases that match TRBD1. The sample consisted of peripheral blood, taken in a trial of Ad26.COV2.S vaccine versus placebo. The CDR3 region has the sequence CASSQGAGGAATGELFF. The base sequence is TGCGCCAGCAGCCAAGGGGCAGGGGGCGCCGCCACCGGGGAGCTGTTTTTT.